Listed here is a single T cell receptor (beta chain). The V end lost 0 bases, the J end lost 0 bases, and 5 bases lay between the germline ends. Germline CDR1 is GTSNPN and CDR2 is SVGIG (reference sequence). The CDR3 extends over 13 amino acids. This sample stems from a study of cytomegalovirus exposure and HLA in healthy donors. Both 60 Vbeta primers and 13 Jbeta primers went into the PCR. Here immunoSEQ multiplex PCR was the method, and the copy in TCRdb shows in-frame clones only, minus some. The table has about 100,000 clones, 80% to 85% seen once; the top ten hold approximately 4.2%. Source material: PBMCs. This chain joins TRBV30 and TRBJ1-1; unclear D gene. This receptor was taken from a woman in her 70s in good health and CMV-seropositive. CDR3 in DNA: TGTGCCTGGAGTGTGCAGTTGAACACTGAAGCTTTCTTT. It codes for CAWSVQLNTEAFF.